Each of the 6 T cell receptor beta chains below was sequenced from the same sample in a study of blood T cell repertoires in COVID-19. Profiled with immunoSEQ multiplex PCR; TCRdb holds only in-frame clones, not every one. The sample holds just over 650,000 clones, over 80% seen once. Sequenced: peripheral blood. The source is a woman aged 18-35 years with acute or convalescent COVID-19.

The rearrangement joins TRBV11-3 to TRBJ2-3, with 9 bases fitting TRBD1. The V gene's germline CDR1 is SGHNT and CDR2 YENEEA. This CDR3 spans 15 amino acids. Trimming cost V 5 bases and J 5 bases; bases outside gene matches: 8. In nucleotides, the CDR3 is TGTGCCAGCAGCGCCCGGGACAGGGAAGTAGATACGCAGTATTTT. Translating gives CASSARDREVDTQYF.

V gene TRBV2 combines with J gene TRBJ2-3, with TRBD2 matching 14 bases. Trimming cost V 7 bases and J 4 bases; bases outside gene matches: 10. The length of the CDR3 is 17 residues. Germline CDR1 and CDR2: SNHLY and FYNNEI. This chain's CDR3 is CASTRLAGGRGPDTQYF. The CDR3 coding sequence is TGTGCCAGCACCCGACTAGCGGGGGGGAGGGGCCCAGATACGCAGTATTTT.

V and J are TRBV4-2 and TRBJ2-5; TRBD2 aligns across 10 bases. The J segment lost 4 bases and the V segment lost 4 bases, leaving 12 bases of the junction unmatched. The CDR3 consists of 17 residues. Germline CDR1 reads LGHNA; CDR2 reads YNFKEQ. CDR3 DNA sequence: TGTGCCAGCAGCCGCGCCACTAGCGGGGACCGGGGAGAGACCCAGTACTTC. Translation gives CASSRATSGDRGETQYF.

The chain uses TRBV27 and TRBJ2-6; D is uncertain. Germline assignment: CDR1 MNHEY and CDR2 SMNVEV (reference sequence). The length of the CDR3 is 17 residues. Trimming removed 1 base from V and 0 bases from J, with 10 bases in between. CDR3 sequence: CASSLFSVYSGANVLTF. CDR3 sequence (DNA): TGTGCCAGCAGTTTATTCTCGGTTTACTCTGGGGCCAACGTCCTGACTTTC.

CDR3 coding DNA: TGTGCCAGCAGCGGGGCGGTGTACACCGGGGAGCTGTTTTTT. It translates to CASSGAVYTGELFF. The V call is TRBV7-9, the J call TRBJ2-2; perhaps TRBD1 as D (5 bases). Germline V gives CDR1 SEHNR, CDR2 FQNEAQ (reference sequence). The V end lost 5 bases, the J end lost 3 bases, and 10 bases lay between the germline ends. This CDR3 has 14 amino acids.

The V and J genes are TRBV5-6 and TRBJ2-2; a weak D match, TRBD2 (6 bases). The CDR3 contains 13 residues. V was trimmed by 3 bases and J by 9 bases, leaving 12 bases between them. Germline values: CDR1 SGHDT, CDR2 YYEEEE. Here the CDR3 DNA reads TGTGCCAGCAGCTCCTGGCGGGGCCGGGAGCTGTTTTTT. Protein sequence: CASSSWRGRELFF. Looking up the rest from reference TRBV5-6 and TRBJ2-2 gives the full variable domain: DAGVTQSPTHLIKTRGQQVTLRCSPKSGHDTVSWYQQALGQGPQFIFQYYEEEERQRGNFPDRFSGHQFPNYSSELNVNALLLGDSALYLCASSSWRGRELFFGEGSRLTVL.